One sample yielded the 3 T cell receptor beta chains listed below, sequenced in a study of T cell responses to AZD1222 COVID-19 vaccine. Some clones are missing from TCRdb's copy, which holds only in-frame ones; the method was immunoSEQ multiplex PCR. Among about 99,000 clones listed, approximately 89% were seen once. Sequencing used peripheral blood, obtained 28 days after the second AZD1222 dose. The receptor set was obtained from an adult who received the AZD1222 COVID-19 vaccine.

V usage is TRBV28 and J usage is TRBJ2-2, with 7 bases fitting TRBD1. Germline loops: CDR1 MDHEN, CDR2 SYDVKM. After removal of 6 bases from V and 6 bases from J, the junction contained 7 bases not matched to a gene. The CDR3 has 14 residues. The CDR3 loop reads CASSKTGESGELFF. The DNA of the CDR3 is TGTGCCAGCAGCAAAACAGGGGAATCCGGGGAGCTGTTTTTT.

V and J are TRBV11-3 and TRBJ2-3; the match to TRBD2 covers 10 bases. CDR1 and CDR2 (germline): SGHNT, YENEEA. V shed 6 bases and J 4 bases; nucleotides not matched to a gene: 10. The CDR3 length is 16 residues. CDR3 region: CASSHKAGGLPDTQYF. The CDR3 DNA sequence: TGTGCCAGCAGTCATAAAGCGGGAGGGCTGCCAGATACGCAGTATTTT.

The V gene is TRBV5-4, the J gene TRBJ1-2, with 11 bases lining up with TRBD1. The J segment lost 4 bases and the V segment lost 0 bases, leaving 5 bases of the junction unmatched. The CDR3 sequence is 16 residues long. Germline loops: CDR1 SGHNT, CDR2 YYREEE (reference sequence). CDR3 nucleotides: TGTGCCAGCAGCTTGGGTGGACAGGGGGCGATCTATGGCTACACCTTC. It yields the protein CASSLGGQGAIYGYTF. Looking up the rest from reference TRBV5-4 and TRBJ1-2 gives the full variable domain: ETGVTQSPTHLIKTRGQQVTLRCSSQSGHNTVSWYQQALGQGPQFIFQYYREEENGRGNFPPRFSGLQFPNYSSELNVNALELDDSALYLCASSLGGQGAIYGYTFGSGTRLTVV.